This TCR beta chain appears in the sequencing data of a study of blood T cells in healthy people across ages. For the second PCR, which ran for about 7 to 12 cycles, a sample-barcoded 5' primer and a J-beta primer mix were used. Each cDNA was tagged by a template-switch adaptor containing 12 random nucleotides. TCRdb analysed the 5' RACE reads with MiXCR anew, one entry per CDR3 protein. The sample shows some 930,000 distinct CDR3 sequences, almost 30% of them seen only once. Drawing of peripheral blood yielded roughly 9.8 milliliters from each donor. This CDR3 region has 13 residues. J gave up 11 bases and V 0 bases, and 7 bases lay outside the gene matches. Per germline, CDR1 SGDLS and CDR2 YYNGEE. The same data also contributed to another study, on T cells of mothers and their children. That study reports: The cDNA synthesis received all extracted RNA, at around 1.5 ug per 15 ul. The study obtained over 8 million TCR beta CDR3 reads per mother and some 3 million per child.

The gene calls are TRBV9 and TRBJ2-5; 7 nucleotides line up with TRBD1. The sample was blood. The sequence came from a woman aged 35 to 49 in good health. CDR3 sequence: CASSVDTGEKQYF. Written as DNA, the CDR3 is TGTGCCAGCAGCGTAGATACAGGGGAAAAGCAGTACTTC.